The entry below describes one TCR beta chain. What it binds is unknown. These data come from a study of tumor and adjacent non-tumor tissue in lung cancer. Whole-study context: Samples averaged roughly 4 million productive TCRbeta reads each. Overall study findings and caveats: Tumor repertoires had a smaller top 100 clone share than normal lung. Tumor TCR diversity, when higher, was linked to shorter survival.

RNA was extracted from bulk tissue without any cell sorting. This non-tumor lung sample came from over 3 cm beyond the tumor edge. Chemotherapy-naive patients with new lung cancer underwent thoracic surgery in China, August–November 2014. Three rounds of nested PCR, following a modified ARM-PCR protocol, produced the TCRbeta library. A single record per CDR3 protein comes from TCRdb applying MiXCR to the multiplex PCR reads. The table includes about 100,000 distinct CDR3 sequences, more than 55% detected once. Germline CDR1 and CDR2: WSHSY and SAAADI. The CDR3 runs to 12 residues. Trimming took 3 bases from V and 10 from J, leaving 12 bases between them.

The sequence came from a man aged 25 to 45 with non-small cell lung cancer. The sequencing sample was made of distant non-tumor lung tissue. The chain links TRBV10-2 to TRBJ1-1; D gene ambiguous. The chain's CDR3 is CASSDIQWGAFF. The CDR3 DNA reads as TGCGCCAGCAGTGATATCCAGTGGGGAGCTTTCTTT.